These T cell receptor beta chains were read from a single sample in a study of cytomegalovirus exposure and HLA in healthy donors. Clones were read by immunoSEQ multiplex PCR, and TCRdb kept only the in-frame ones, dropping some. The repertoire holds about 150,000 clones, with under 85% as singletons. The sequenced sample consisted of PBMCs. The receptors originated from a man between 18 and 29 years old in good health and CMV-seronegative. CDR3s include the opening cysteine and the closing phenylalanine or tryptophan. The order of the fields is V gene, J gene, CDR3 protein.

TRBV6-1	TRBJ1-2	CASSVSGGTGYGYTF
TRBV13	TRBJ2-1	CASSDHGTGTYNEQFF
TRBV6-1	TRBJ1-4	CASSEPWGGNEKLFF
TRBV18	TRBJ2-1	CASSPSSEQFF
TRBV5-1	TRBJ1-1	CASSLGGGHTEAFF
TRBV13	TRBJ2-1	CASSTGLAGSEQFF
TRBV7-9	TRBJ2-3	CASSLGRIDTQYF
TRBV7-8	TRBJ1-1	CASSYRAHPEAFF
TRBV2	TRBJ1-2	CASSEASDPSF
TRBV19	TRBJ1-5	CASSNWGSGVSNQPQHF
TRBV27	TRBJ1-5	CASSFQDNQPQHF
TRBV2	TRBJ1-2	CASSEYRSHYTF
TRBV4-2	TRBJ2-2	CASSQDEGTSGSTGELFF
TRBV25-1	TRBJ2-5	CASSPRQGQETQYF